This TCR beta chain was sequenced during a study of T cell responses to AZD1222 COVID-19 vaccine (TCRdb year 2021). Notes on the research overall: AZD1222 recipients with second doses at about 4 weeks or about 12 weeks were pooled, because spike-specific TCR depth and breadth did not differ between schedules. Trial participants were enrolled by age into subgroups of 18-55, 56-69 and 70-plus years, and about 150, 27 and 61 TCR-sequenced participants, respectively, were included in these subgroups. TCR sequencing was performed for about 240 trial participants, of whom some 200 were given two doses of AZD1222 and about 25 were given two doses of MenACWY control vaccine. What the work shows at the level of the full study, not this receptor alone: The vaccine-associated CD4 TCRs covered the entire spike protein, and the dominant responses fell in regions 160-218 and 743-854. The 56-69-year group was small, and its depth increase did not reach significance, likely because of low power. Because no samples from the day 14 peak response were available, repertoires could be characterized only after the peak T cell response. Participants were mostly white British and included more females than males, and it was suggested by the authors that clonal diversity may have been underestimated. Conclusions about previously exposed vaccinees were limited because only a handful of AZD1222 recipients were SARS-CoV-2 seropositive at baseline. A significant rise in spike-specific TCR breadth and depth was observed after two AZD1222 doses relative to day 0 and relative to MenACWY recipients. Epitopes outside the regions mutated in the B.1.351 and B.1.1.7 variants were reportedly recognized by nearly half of the unique spike-specific TCRs.

The CDR3 regions of human TCRbeta chains were analyzed by immunosequencing. The published analysis was carried out like this. TCRs in the repertoires were compared against a reference library of SARS-CoV-2-specific TCRs that had been generated with the MIRA antigen-specificity platform. Breadth was defined as the fraction of unique TCRs that were SARS-CoV-2-associated, and depth was defined as the fraction of total T cells that were SARS-CoV-2-associated. Using the MIRA data, each spike-specific TCR was assigned both to the spike region to which the TCR was reactive and to a CD4 or CD8 class. Log10-transformed breadth and depth values were compared by one-way ANOVA with Sidak's multiple comparisons tests. TCRdb provides this immuneACCESS table in a form limited to in-frame rearrangements. Some clones are lacking; in checked studies, under half of them reflect an unresolved V gene, and why the rest are absent is not known. Clonal size and the V and J genes are those of that table, whereas D and trimming came from the DNA. For this sample the table gives some 150,000 clones, of which 91% were detected only once. The ten largest clones capture 5% of the sample.

With regard to this clone: This receptor's antigen is unknown. No qualities accompany the bases; no much larger clone lies one base away.

Including cysteine and phenylalanine, the CDR3 has 16 amino acids. Only CDR3 DNA is held: 48 bases, read in frame from base 1. V loses 6 bases of germline sequence and J loses 0 bases, and the interval between the two ends is 18 bases. The germline V gene supplies CDR1 MDHEN and CDR2 SYDVKM. The time point label corresponds to: baseline before first vaccination. Vaccinee samples were obtained from the UK trials COV001 and COV002, which included a single-blind randomized controlled phase 2/3 trial of AZD1222 (ChAdOx1 nCoV-19) in healthy adults. Trial participant PBMC samples were collected at day 0 and day 28 after the second dose for TCRbeta chain sequencing.

The chain is assembled from TRBV28 and TRBJ2-7, with no reliable assignment of the D segment. The sample here was peripheral blood, taken on day 0 of AZD1222 vaccination. The receptor's source is an adult in good health. The CDR3 here reads CASSPFPTDLSYEQYF. DNA sequence: TGTGCCAGCAGCCCCTTCCCAACAGACCTCTCCTACGAGCAGTACTTC.